The 8 T cell receptor beta chains given below trace back to one sample, sequenced in a study of OX40 agonist ivuxolimab in advanced cancers. The library was prepared using the immunoSEQ multiplex PCR assay. The immuneACCESS repertoire file appears here via TCRdb, limited to in-frame rearrangements. These files lack a portion of the clones; in checked studies, under half of the deficit traces to unresolved V genes, and the cause of the others is not known. The sample records some 68,000 clones, about 87% of which are singletons. The ten largest clones capture roughly 4% of the sample. Sequencing used CD4+ or CD8+ T cells sorted from blood, obtained in a trial of the OX40 agonist ivuxolimab. Receptor source: an adult with an advanced solid tumor such as melanoma, head and neck, liver or kidney cancer.

The chain combines TRBV30 with TRBJ1-5; TRBD1 matches at 10 bases. The CDR3 has 19 residues. The V and J ends lost 2 bases and 2 bases, in that order; junction bases with no gene match: 15. CDR1 GTSNPN and CDR2 SVGIG come from the germline V gene (reference sequence). The CDR3 bases are TGTGCCTGGAGTTTGTTCTCGGGGACAGGGGTTTTTGGCAATCAGCCCCAGCATTTT. Translated: CAWSLFSGTGVFGNQPQHF.

The V gene is TRBV28, the J gene TRBJ2-7; D may be TRBD2 (5 bases). The germline V gene encodes CDR1 MDHEN and CDR2 SYDVKM. This CDR3 region has 15 residues. V lost 3 bases and J 2 bases, leaving 14 bases between the germline ends. CDR3 DNA sequence: TGTGCCAGCAGTTTGAGGCGGGTGACGCCCTACGAGCAGTACTTC. It specifies CASSLRRVTPYEQYF.

The CDR3 here is CASSLSEPRRVKETQYF. The CDR3 DNA sequence: TGTGCCAGCAGCTTGAGTGAGCCCCGTAGGGTAAAAGAGACCCAGTACTTC. The V and J genes are TRBV5-5 and TRBJ2-5; D is ambiguous. Germline CDR1 and CDR2: SGHKS and YYEKEE (reference sequence). The V end was cut by 1 base, the J end by 3 bases, with 19 bases between. The CDR3 is 17 residues long.

The V and J genes are TRBV30 and TRBJ1-1, with D tentatively TRBD1 (5 bases). Germline V CDR1 and CDR2: GTSNPN, SVGIG (reference sequence). This CDR3 has 13 residues. Trimming left V 5 bases short and J 6 bases short, with 16 bases between. This CDR3 reads CAWVVEGGAEAFF. DNA for the CDR3: TGTGCCTGGGTTGTGGAGGGAGGGGCTGAAGCTTTCTTT.

This clone was recorded only once. The chain combines TRBV30 with TRBJ2-1, with no clear D. Germline V CDR1 and CDR2: GTSNPN, SVGIG (reference sequence). This CDR3 has 15 residues. V lost 2 bases, J lost 0 bases, and 11 bases lay in between. CDR3 residues: CAWSSERTSYNEQFF. The CDR3 DNA sequence: TGTGCCTGGAGTAGTGAGCGTACCTCCTACAATGAGCAGTTCTTC.

V is TRBV21-1 and J is TRBJ2-3; whether TRBD2, the table's D call, matches the DNA was not checked. TRBV21-1 constitutes a pseudogene. The CDR3 length is 13 residues. The CDR3 nucleotides are TGTGCCAGCAGGCGGGATAGCACAGATACGCAGTATTTT. Its translation is CASRRDSTDTQYF.

This rearrangement joins TRBV2 to TRBJ1-1; the D is unclear. Trimming pared 7 bases from V and 4 bases from J, leaving 16 bases between. CDR3 length: 14 amino acids. Germline V gene data show CDR1 as SNHLY and CDR2 as FYNNEI. The CDR3 loop reads CASNSLNSGTEAFF. The CDR3 DNA is TGTGCCAGCAACAGTCTGAACTCGGGCACTGAAGCTTTCTTT.

The chain employs TRBV7-9 and TRBJ1-2, with D uncertain. V lost 0 bases and J lost 3, with 8 bases in between. Germline lookup yields CDR1 SEHNR and CDR2 FQNEAQ (reference sequence). This CDR3 is built from 14 residues. CDR3 amino acids: CASSLAPRDYGYTF. The CDR3 DNA reads TGTGCCAGCAGCTTAGCCCCAAGGGACTATGGCTACACCTTC.